This T cell receptor beta chain originates from a study of cytomegalovirus exposure and HLA in healthy donors (dated by TCRdb to between 2016 and 2019). Broadly, across the study: An earlier analysis of a few hundred of the donors reported about 300 Gb of sequence data and roughly 120 million unique TCR beta sequences obtained from about 179 million T cells. Both class I and class II loci were covered by HLA typing, at four-digit resolution. In the later analysis, no new phenotypic data were used to find candidate immune exposures; instead, reliance was placed on TCR beta sequences and their occurrence across donors. Alongside the repertoire data, information on donor age, sex, ethnicity and CMV serostatus was compiled. Along with the approximately 600-subject first cohort, a separate validation cohort of some 130 different subjects was used. Every repertoire in the discovery cohort had been generated on one and the same sequencing platform. The genetic ancestry cluster associated with self-reported Caucasian donors included 70% to 85% of the roughly 410 genotyped donors. The study combined high-throughput TCR immunosequencing, statistical association of individual TCRs with disease status, and machine learning to predict cytomegalovirus infection status. About 5 DR-DQ haplotypes were handled as single units for association and clustering, since linkage in the cohort was strong. Typing coverage varied by locus: about 620-630 donors for A, B, C, DRB1 and DQB1; roughly 510 for DQA1; more than 600 for DPA1; about 450 for DPB1. A later analysis re-examined previously published TCR beta repertoires from over 500 donors and added high-resolution HLA genotyping to investigate patterns of TCR occurrence. The aim of the study was to test whether cataloging public T cell receptors could identify signatures of past pathogen exposure. In an earlier analysis of 500 to 650 of the donors, high-throughput TCR beta sequencing was used to judge whether each TCR beta V gene segment behaved as functional or pseudogenic. The study used immunosequencing to profile the T cell repertoires of several hundred subjects and linked those repertoires to cytomegalovirus serostatus. An early release that covered about 640 HLA-typed donors contained about 300 gigabases of sequencing data and 85 million to 100 million unique TCR sequences. In a later genetic analysis, genome-wide SNP genotypes for about 55% of the roughly 670 donors were used, and that subset was treated as a discovery cohort. Among around 400 genotyped donors of the cohort, an average of around 220,000 unique TCR beta nucleotide sequences was sequenced per donor, of which approximately 19% were non-productive.

The cohort consisted of 600 to 700 healthy bone marrow donors. Cohort members were all nominally healthy when sampled, although unrecorded immune exposures were likely present. The donor tested CMV seropositive and was one of the 289 seropositive cohort members. A peripheral blood sample was provided by each donor, and peripheral blood mononuclear cells were used for TCR beta sequencing. The Qiagen DNeasy Blood Extraction Kit was used to extract genomic DNA from the blood cell samples. A note on this clone: There is no known antigen for this receptor. Base qualities are missing; no much larger clone stands one base away.

The method behind the library was the immunoSEQ multiplex PCR assay. A mixture of 60 forward primers for TCR Vbeta segments and 13 reverse primers for TCR Jbeta segments was used in the multiplex PCR. The CDR3 region of rearranged TCR beta genes was amplified from genomic DNA with a multiplex PCR assay. On the Illumina HiSeq System, the amplified TCR beta libraries were sequenced as 87-base-pair reads. The original pipeline was this. A later analysis tallied roughly 78 million unique TCR beta chains across the 600 to 700 repertoires, and roughly 11 million of those chains were shared by two or more donors. Raw reads were error-corrected and collapsed into unique sequences with a nearest-neighbor algorithm that merged closely related sequences to remove PCR and sequencing errors. V, D and J gene segments were assigned by aligning CDR3 sequences to IMGT reference sequences. For a sequence to be retained, a match of at least six nucleotides to both a V gene segment and a J gene segment was required. A rearrangement was called productive if the CDR3 had no stop codons and remained in frame with V and J, and every other rearrangement was called non-productive. Following IMGT convention, CDR3 was defined as the stretch from the second conserved V-encoded cysteine up to the conserved J-encoded phenylalanine. Sequences without an unambiguous match to a single V gene segment were excluded from the earlier analysis of a few hundred of the donors. An earlier analysis of 550 to 650 of the donors classified V segments as functional when productive rearrangements were above 56.7% and as segregating when the standard deviation between donors was above 5%. A statistical classification framework was built to diagnose cytomegalovirus status from the catalog of TCR beta chain sequences. In a later analysis, V and J genes were assigned by comparing TCR nucleotide sequences against IMGT/GENE-DB human TR gene sequences. A later analysis assigned CDR3 sequences and most-parsimonious VDJ recombination scenarios with the TCRdist pipeline. In a later analysis, each TCR beta chain was defined by its CDR3 amino acid sequence together with its V-gene family, and reads lacking a unique V-gene family were excluded. As a way to deal with suspected cross-contamination and a sequencing artifact, a later analysis dropped approximately 590 nucleotide sequences that were highly shared and had low generation probability. In a later analysis, a clonal expansion index was calculated for each public chain from normalized within-repertoire ranks of inferred template counts. Generation probabilities in a later analysis came from a VDJ recombination model fitted to out-of-frame rearrangements, and those results were checked against IGoR. Hypergeometric tests were used in a later analysis to score TCR-TCR, TCR-HLA and TCR-CMV co-occurrence, with a repertoire-size bias correction applied to the TCR pairs. In a later analysis, false discovery rates were estimated by permuting HLA or CMV assignments 20 times. In a later analysis, co-occurring TCRs were grouped using DBSCAN, and TCRdist sequence similarity was added for clustering within HLA-allele-positive subsets. For co-occurrence clustering, repertoires with fewer than 30,000 or more than 120,000 public chains were excluded, along with roughly 5 repertoires with anomalous nucleotide sharing. TCRdb's version of the immuneACCESS table is confined to in-frame rearrangements and falls short of the full clone set. An unresolved V gene accounts for under half of the shortfall where checked; the remainder is of unknown origin. V, J and clone size reflect that table, while D and trimming were determined from the DNA. The sample table records 100,000 to 150,000 clones; around 77% of these occur just once. More than 10% of the sample goes to the ten largest clones.

Summary of the overall study and its limitations: The classifier was reported to diagnose cytomegalovirus status with high specificity and sensitivity in both the original cohort and the validation cohort. A further reported finding was that TCR beta sequences accurately predicted the HLA-A and HLA-B alleles for most subjects in the first cohort. Some IMGT-functional V segments, including TRBV6-2 and TRBV6-3, could not be told apart with the 87-base-pair reads, so those segments were excluded. In an earlier analysis of 450 to 750 of the donors, most TCR beta V segments appeared in productive rearrangements about 87% or about 30% of the time, broadly matching IMGT annotations. Because some donors lacked HLA typing at each locus, the association tests relied only on the typed subset. Several of the top co-occurrence clusters appeared to be linked to parvovirus B19, influenza, CMV and Epstein-Barr virus, according to a later analysis. CMV serostatus was the only immune exposure information available for the cohort. Correlated functional status among segregating V segments might be attributable to linkage disequilibrium, but an unknown experimental factor could not be ruled out. A later genetic analysis associated a missense DCLRE1C variant with V-gene and J-gene trimming of TCR beta chains, and an independent cohort replicated the association. A later genetic analysis reported fewer N-insertions in productive TCRs among donors in an Asian-associated ancestry cluster than the roughly 670-donor mean. A total of roughly 160 TCR beta chains were listed by the study as associated with cytomegalovirus. Because counts were too low, 15 to 20 rarely observed V segments, including chromosome 9 orphons, were left out of the earlier analysis of roughly 600 of the donors. Only TCR beta chains were sequenced in this cohort, and the absence of alpha or paired-chain data limited detectable features. In a later analysis, HLA-associated TCR beta chains were found to be more clonally expanded and to have lower generation probabilities than equally common non-associated chains. The authors suggested that the approach could potentially be extended to other disease states and immunological phenotypes. When HLA alleles, especially DR and DQ, strongly co-occurred, attributing TCR associations to individual alleles was difficult. A few of the identified cytomegalovirus-associated TCR beta chains were confirmed in vitro to be specific for cytomegalovirus antigens. The presence/absence analyses assumed that sequencing depth was roughly uniform across donors, and that assumption may not be true. Specific HLA alleles were associated with 18,000 or so TCR beta sequences at a false discovery rate of 0.05 in a later analysis. Most TCR sequences were seen in very few donors, while some public TCRs were found in many individuals. A cluster of highly shared sequence variants was judged likely to represent a technical artifact of the sequencing pipeline. In a later analysis, most CMV-associated TCR beta chains were found to appear HLA-restricted, with HLA associations seemingly driven largely by CMV exposure. In a later analysis, TCR association rates were found to vary across HLA loci, with the most associated TCRs seen for DRB1 alleles and the fewest for HLA-C alleles.

The germline V and J ends show losses of 5 bases and 0 bases respectively, and no gene match explains 7 bases of the junction. From its cysteine to its phenylalanine, the CDR3 spans 15 amino acids. Only the CDR3 DNA stays, 45 bases, in frame from base 1. CDR1 is given as SGHTA and CDR2 as FQGNSA, both from the germline V gene. The TCR comes from a woman between 35 and 50 years old in good health and CMV-seropositive. The sequenced sample consisted of PBMCs. The chain joins TRBV7-2 to TRBJ2-7; 7 bases in the middle match TRBD1. The CDR3 sequence is CASSHGQASSYEQYF. The DNA is as follows: TGTGCCAGCAGCCACGGACAGGCCAGCTCCTACGAGCAGTACTTC.